This paragraph reports one TCR beta chain. The antigen it recognizes is unknown. Base qualities are not provided; no much larger clone lies one nucleotide away. This sample is drawn from a study of T cell changes during pregnancy in multiple sclerosis (dated by TCRdb to between 2018 and 2021). Regarding the study in general: In women with multiple sclerosis, the researchers looked at how the T cell repertoire shifted as pregnancy progressed.

V and J are trimmed by 7 bases and 5 bases, and the gene matches miss 8 bases of the junction. The germline V gene (reference sequence) provides CDR1 MNHEY and CDR2 SMNVEV. From cysteine to phenylalanine, the CDR3 is 14 amino acids long. The read is trimmed to its CDR3 DNA, 42 bases read in frame from base 1. Library construction relied on the immunoSEQ multiplex PCR assay. This immuneACCESS table, as held by TCRdb, lists in-frame sequences with V and J called but not all clones. Of the missing ones, under half trace to an unresolved V gene in checked studies; the others have no known cause. A total of about 92,000 clones appear in this sample, over 80% of them only once. The ten largest clones add up to about 2.7% of the sample.

The sequence is built from TRBV27 and TRBJ2-3; 8 of the junction bases match TRBD2. This TCR derives from a female donor with multiple sclerosis, enrolled in a pregnancy study. Source: peripheral blood, taken in the first trimester of pregnancy. This receptor has the CDR3 CASMPAGVLDTQYF. The nucleotides are TGTGCCAGCATGCCAGCGGGAGTTTTAGATACGCAGTATTTT.